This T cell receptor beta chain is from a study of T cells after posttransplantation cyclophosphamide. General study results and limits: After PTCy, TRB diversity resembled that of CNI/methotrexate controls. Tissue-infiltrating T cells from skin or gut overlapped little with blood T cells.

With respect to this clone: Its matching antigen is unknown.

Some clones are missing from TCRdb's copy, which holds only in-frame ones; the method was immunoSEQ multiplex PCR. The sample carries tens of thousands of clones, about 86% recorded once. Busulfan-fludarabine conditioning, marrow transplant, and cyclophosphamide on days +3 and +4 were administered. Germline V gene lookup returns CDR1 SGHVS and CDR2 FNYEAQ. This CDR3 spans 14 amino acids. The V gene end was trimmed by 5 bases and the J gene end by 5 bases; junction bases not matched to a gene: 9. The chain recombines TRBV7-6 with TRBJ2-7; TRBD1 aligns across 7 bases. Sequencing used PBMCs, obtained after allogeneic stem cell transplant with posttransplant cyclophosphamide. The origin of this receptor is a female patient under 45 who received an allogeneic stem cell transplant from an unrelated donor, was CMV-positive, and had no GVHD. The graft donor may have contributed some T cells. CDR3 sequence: CASSRRQGPNEQYF. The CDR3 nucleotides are TGTGCCAGCAGCCGTCGACAGGGTCCCAACGAGCAGTACTTC.